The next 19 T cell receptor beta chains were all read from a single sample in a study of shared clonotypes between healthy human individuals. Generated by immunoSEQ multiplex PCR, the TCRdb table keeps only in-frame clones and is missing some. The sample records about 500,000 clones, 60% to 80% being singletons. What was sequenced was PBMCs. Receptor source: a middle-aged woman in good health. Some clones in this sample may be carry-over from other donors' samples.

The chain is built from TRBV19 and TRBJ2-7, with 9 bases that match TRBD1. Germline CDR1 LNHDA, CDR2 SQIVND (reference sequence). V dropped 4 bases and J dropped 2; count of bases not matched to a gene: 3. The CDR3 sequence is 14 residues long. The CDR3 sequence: CASSTRDRAYEQYF. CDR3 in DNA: TGTGCCAGTAGTACCAGGGACAGGGCCTACGAGCAGTACTTC.

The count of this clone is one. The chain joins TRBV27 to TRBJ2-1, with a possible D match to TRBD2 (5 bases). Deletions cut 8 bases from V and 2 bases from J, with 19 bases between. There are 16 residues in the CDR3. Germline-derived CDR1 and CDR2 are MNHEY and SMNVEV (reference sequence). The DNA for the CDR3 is TGTGCCAGCCAAAGGAGGCTCGGGTTGACCTACAATGAGCAGTTCTTC. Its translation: CASQRRLGLTYNEQFF.

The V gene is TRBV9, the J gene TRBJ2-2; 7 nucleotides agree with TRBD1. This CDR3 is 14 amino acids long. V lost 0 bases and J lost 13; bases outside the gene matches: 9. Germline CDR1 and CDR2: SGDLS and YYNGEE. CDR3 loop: CASSVAPQGVGLFF. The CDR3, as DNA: TGTGCCAGCAGCGTAGCCCCCCAGGGGGTTGGGCTGTTTTTT.

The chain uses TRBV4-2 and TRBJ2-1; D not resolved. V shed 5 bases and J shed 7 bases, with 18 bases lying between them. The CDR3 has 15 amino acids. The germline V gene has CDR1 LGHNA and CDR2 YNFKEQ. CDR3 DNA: TGTGCCAGCAGCGCCCTCTGGGATGGCCGGAATGAGCAGTTCTTC. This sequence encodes CASSALWDGRNEQFF.

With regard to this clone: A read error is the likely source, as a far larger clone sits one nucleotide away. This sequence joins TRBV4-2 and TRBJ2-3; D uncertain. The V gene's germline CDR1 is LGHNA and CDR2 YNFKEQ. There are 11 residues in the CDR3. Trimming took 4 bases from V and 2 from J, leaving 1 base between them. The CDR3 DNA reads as TGTGCCAGCAGCCTCACAGATACGCAGTATTTT. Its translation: CASSLTDTQYF.

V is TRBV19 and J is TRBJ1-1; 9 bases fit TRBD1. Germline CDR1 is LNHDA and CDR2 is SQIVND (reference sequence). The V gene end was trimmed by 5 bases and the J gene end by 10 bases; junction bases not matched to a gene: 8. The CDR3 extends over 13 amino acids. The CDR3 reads CASSLGQGGTAFF. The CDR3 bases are TGTGCCAGTAGTCTGGGACAGGGAGGGACAGCTTTCTTT. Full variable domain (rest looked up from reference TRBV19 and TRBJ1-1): DGGITQSPKYLFRKEGQNVTLSCEQNLNHDAMYWYRQDPGQGLRLIYYSQIVNDFQKGDIAEGYSVSREKKESFPLTVTSAQKNPTAFYLCASSLGQGGTAFFGQGTRLTVV.

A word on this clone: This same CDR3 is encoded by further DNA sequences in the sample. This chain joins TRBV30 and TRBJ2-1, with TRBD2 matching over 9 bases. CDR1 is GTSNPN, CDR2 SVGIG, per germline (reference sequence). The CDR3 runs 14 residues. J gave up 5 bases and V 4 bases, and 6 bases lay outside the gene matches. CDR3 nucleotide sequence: TGTGCCTGGAAACGCGGGAGGGCCGACAATGAGCAGTTCTTC. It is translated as CAWKRGRADNEQFF.

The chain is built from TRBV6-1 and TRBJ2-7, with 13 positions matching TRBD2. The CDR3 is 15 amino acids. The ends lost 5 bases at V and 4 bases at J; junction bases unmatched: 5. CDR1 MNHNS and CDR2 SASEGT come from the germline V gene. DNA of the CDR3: TGTGCCAGCAGTTCCGGACTAGCGGGAGTGTACGAGCAGTACTTC. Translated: CASSSGLAGVYEQYF.

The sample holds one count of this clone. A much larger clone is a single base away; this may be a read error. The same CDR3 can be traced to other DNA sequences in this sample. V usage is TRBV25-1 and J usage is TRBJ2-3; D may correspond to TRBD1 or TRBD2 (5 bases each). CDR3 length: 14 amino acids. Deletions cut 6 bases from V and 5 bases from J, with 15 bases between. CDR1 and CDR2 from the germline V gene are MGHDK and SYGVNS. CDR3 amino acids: CASSDTQGVDTQYF. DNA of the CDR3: TGTGCCAGCAGCGATACGCAGGGAGTAGATACGCAGTATTTT. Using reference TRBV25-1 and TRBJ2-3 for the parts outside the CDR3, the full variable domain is EADIYQTPRYLVIGTGKKITLECSQTMGHDKMYWYQQDPGMELHLIHYSYGVNSTEKGDLSSESTVSRIRTEHFPLTLESARPSHTSQYLCASSDTQGVDTQYFGPGTRLTVL.

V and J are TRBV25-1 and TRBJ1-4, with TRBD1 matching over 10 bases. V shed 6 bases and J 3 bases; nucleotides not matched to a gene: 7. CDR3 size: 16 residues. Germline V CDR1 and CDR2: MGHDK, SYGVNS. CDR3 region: CASSPGQGSANEKLFF. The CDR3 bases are TGTGCCAGCAGCCCGGGACAGGGGAGCGCTAATGAAAAACTGTTTTTT.

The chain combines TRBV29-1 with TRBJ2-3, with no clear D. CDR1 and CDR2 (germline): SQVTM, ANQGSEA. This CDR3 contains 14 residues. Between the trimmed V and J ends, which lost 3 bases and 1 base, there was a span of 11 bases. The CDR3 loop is CSVDLGSGTDTQYF. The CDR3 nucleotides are TGCAGCGTTGATTTGGGTTCAGGCACAGATACGCAGTATTTT.

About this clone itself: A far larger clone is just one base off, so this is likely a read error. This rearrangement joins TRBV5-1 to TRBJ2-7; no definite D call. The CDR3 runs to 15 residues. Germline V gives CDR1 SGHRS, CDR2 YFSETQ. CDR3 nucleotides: TGCGCCGGCAGCTTGGGCCCTCGGACGGGCTACGAGCAGTACTTC. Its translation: CAGSLGPRTGYEQYF.

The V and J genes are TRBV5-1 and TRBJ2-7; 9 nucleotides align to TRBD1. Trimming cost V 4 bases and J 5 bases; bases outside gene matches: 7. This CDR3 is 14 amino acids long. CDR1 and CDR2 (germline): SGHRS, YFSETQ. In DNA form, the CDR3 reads TGCGCCAGCAGCGTGGGACAGGGAGTAAACGAGCAGTACTTC. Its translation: CASSVGQGVNEQYF.

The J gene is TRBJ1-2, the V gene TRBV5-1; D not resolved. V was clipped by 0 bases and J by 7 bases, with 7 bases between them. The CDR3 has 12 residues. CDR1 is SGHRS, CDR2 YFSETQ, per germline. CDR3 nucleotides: TGCGCCAGCAGCTTGGAGAGAGGTGGCTACACCTTC. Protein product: CASSLERGGYTF.

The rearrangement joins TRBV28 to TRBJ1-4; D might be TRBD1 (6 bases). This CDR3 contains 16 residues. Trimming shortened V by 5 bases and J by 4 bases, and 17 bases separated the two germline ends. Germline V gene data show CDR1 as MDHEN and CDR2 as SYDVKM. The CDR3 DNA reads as TGTGCCAGCAGTAGAGCAAACAGGGCTTTTAATGAAAAACTGTTTTTT. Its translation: CASSRANRAFNEKLFF.

Here the CDR3 reads CASSYTLDRGYGYTF. The CDR3 nucleotides are TGTGCCAGCAGTTACACCCTTGACAGGGGCTATGGCTACACCTTC. The chain recombines TRBV6-5 with TRBJ1-2; 8 bases are shared with TRBD1. From germline, CDR1 is MNHEY and CDR2 SVGAGI. V lost 2 bases and J lost 4; bases outside the gene matches: 6. This CDR3 is 15 amino acids long.

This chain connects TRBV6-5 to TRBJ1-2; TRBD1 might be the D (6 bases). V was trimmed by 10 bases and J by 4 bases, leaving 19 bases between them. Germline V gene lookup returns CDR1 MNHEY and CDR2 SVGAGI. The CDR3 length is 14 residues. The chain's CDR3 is CATVSGGASYGYTF. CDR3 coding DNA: TGTGCCACCGTATCCGGGGGCGCGAGCTATGGCTACACCTTC.

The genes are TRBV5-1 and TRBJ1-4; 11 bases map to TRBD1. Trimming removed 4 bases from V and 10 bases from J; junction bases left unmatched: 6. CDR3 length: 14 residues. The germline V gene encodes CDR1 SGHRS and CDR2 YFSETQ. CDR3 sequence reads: CASSPDRGQAKLFF. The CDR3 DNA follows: TGCGCCAGCAGCCCGGACAGGGGGCAGGCAAAACTGTTTTTT.

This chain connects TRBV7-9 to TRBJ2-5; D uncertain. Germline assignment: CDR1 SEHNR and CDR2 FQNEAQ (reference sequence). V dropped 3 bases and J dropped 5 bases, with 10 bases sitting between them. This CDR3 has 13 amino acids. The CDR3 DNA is TGTGCCAGCAGCTTGGGATTGCTGGAGACCCAGTACTTC. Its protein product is CASSLGLLETQYF.